The rows below give T cell receptor beta chains drawn from one sample of a study of blood T cell repertoires in COVID-19. Clones were read by immunoSEQ multiplex PCR, and TCRdb kept only the in-frame ones, dropping some. The data contain about 150,000 clones, approximately 85% of them singletons. Sequencing input: peripheral blood. Receptor source: a man in his sixties with COVID-19, enrolled during active disease. CDR3s include the opening cysteine and the closing phenylalanine or tryptophan. A D gene is named only where the DNA matches it firmly. Clone size is not always given. Where it is, it says once, few, many or a class for expanded clones.

TRBV6-1	.	.	TRBJ2-1	TGTGCCAGCACTAGGGGGAGTCTGGATGAGCAGTTCTTC	CASTRGSLDEQFF
TRBV28	.	TRBD1	TRBJ1-6	TGTGCCACCTCACAGGGGGCTCGCAATTCACCCCTCCACTTT	CATSQGARNSPLHF
TRBV4-2	.	.	TRBJ2-7	TGTGCCAGCAGCCAGGCCCTTCGAAGGACAGTCCTTCCCTACGAGCAGTACTTC	CASSQALRRTVLPYEQYF
TRBV23-1	.	TRBD1	TRBJ2-3	TGCGCCAGCAGTCAATGTTGGGACAGAGATACGCAGTATTTT	CASSQCWDRDTQYF
TRBV10-3	.	.	TRBJ2-1	TGTGCCATCAGGGGGGGGCAGGGAGGCAATGAGCAGTTCTTC	CAIRGGQGGNEQFF
TRBV3-1/TRBV3-2	once	.	TRBJ1-6	TGTGCCAGCAGCCAAGATGAGACTGAGGGCAATTCACCCCTCCACTTT	CASSQDETEGNSPLHF
TRBV27	.	.	TRBJ2-7	TGTGCCAGCAGTTCCAGGCGCCTCCTCTCCTACGAGCAGTACTTC	CASSSRRLLSYEQYF
TRBV6-4	.	.	TRBJ2-1	TGTGCCAGCAGTGACAACAGGCCTCACAATGAGCAGTTCTTC	CASSDNRPHNEQFF
TRBV9	.	.	TRBJ2-5	TGTGCCAGCAGCGTAACAGGATCAGGGGAGACCCAGTACTTC	CASSVTGSGETQYF
TRBV4-3	.	TRBD1	TRBJ1-2	TGCGCCAGCAGCCAAGATCTTGGACAGGGTAGCTATGGCTACACCTTC	CASSQDLGQGSYGYTF
TRBV7-9	.	TRBD1	TRBJ1-4	TGTGCCAGCAGCTTAGGGACAGGGATTAATGAAAAACTGTTTTTT	CASSLGTGINEKLFF
TRBV5-1	.	.	TRBJ2-3	TGCGCCAGCAGCTTGGGGCAGGCCACAGATACGCAGTATTTT	CASSLGQATDTQYF
TRBV29-1	few	TRBD2	TRBJ2-1	TGCAGCGTTGAAGTCGGACTAGCGGGAGACAATGAGCAGTTCTTC	CSVEVGLAGDNEQFF
TRBV21-1	.	.	TRBJ2-5	TGTGCCAGCAGCAAGCTGGGCGGGAGGGAGGAAGAGACCCAGTACTTC	CASSKLGGREEETQYF
TRBV7-9	few	TRBD1	TRBJ1-1	TGTGCCAGCAGCGACGGACCGGGACAGGGGAACACTGAAGCTTTCTTT	CASSDGPGQGNTEAFF
TRBV9	.	TRBD1	TRBJ1-3	TGTGCCAGCAGCGTAGCTCATGGACAGGGGACCCCTGGAAACACCATATATTTT	CASSVAHGQGTPGNTIYF
TRBV14	.	TRBD1	TRBJ1-1	TGTGCCAGCAGCCAAGCAGGGGGCGGTGAAGCTTTCTTT	CASSQAGGGEAFF
TRBV3-1/TRBV3-2	.	.	TRBJ1-1	TGTGCCAGCAGCCAGGGAGACACTGAAGCTTTCTTT	CASSQGDTEAFF
TRBV7-9	.	.	TRBJ2-3	TGTGCCAGCAGCTTCAACAGCCAATCCACAGATACGCAGTATTTT	CASSFNSQSTDTQYF
TRBV9	once	TRBD2	TRBJ2-2	TGTGCCAGCAGCGTAGCGGGGGGGGCGACCGGGGAGCTGTTTTTT	CASSVAGGATGELFF
TRBV19	.	.	TRBJ2-1	TGTGCCAGTAGTACTCAGGCCTACAATGAGCAGTTCTTC	CASSTQAYNEQFF
TRBV20-1	.	.	TRBJ1-1	TGCAGTGGAAGGGGTGAGAAAGCTTTCTTT	CSGRGEKAFF
TRBV24-1	.	.	TRBJ1-2	TGTGCCACCAGTGATTCGGGGGGCAGGTATGGCTACACCTTC	CATSDSGGRYGYTF
TRBV6-5	.	TRBD1	TRBJ2-7	TGTGCCAGCAGTCCCAGGACAGGGGGGACCTACGAGCAGTACTTC	CASSPRTGGTYEQYF
TRBV6-5	.	.	TRBJ1-1	TGTGCCAGTACTAGAGGGGGAGGGGGCACTGAAGCTTTCTTT	CASTRGGGGTEAFF
TRBV19	.	TRBD1	TRBJ1-2	TGTGCCAGTAGTAGCGCAACCGGGACAGTAAACTATGGCTACACCTTC	CASSSATGTVNYGYTF
TRBV7-3	.	TRBD1	TRBJ1-2	TGTGCCAGCAGCTTATTAGGGGGCGACTATGGCTACACCTTC	CASSLLGGDYGYTF
TRBV14	.	.	TRBJ2-1	TGTGCCAGCAGCAAATACAGACAGGCAGAGCAGTTCTTC	CASSKYRQAEQFF
TRBV28	.	TRBD1	TRBJ1-4	TGTGCCAGCAGCTTGGGACAGGTTGCGGTGAAACTGTTTTTT	CASSLGQVAVKLFF